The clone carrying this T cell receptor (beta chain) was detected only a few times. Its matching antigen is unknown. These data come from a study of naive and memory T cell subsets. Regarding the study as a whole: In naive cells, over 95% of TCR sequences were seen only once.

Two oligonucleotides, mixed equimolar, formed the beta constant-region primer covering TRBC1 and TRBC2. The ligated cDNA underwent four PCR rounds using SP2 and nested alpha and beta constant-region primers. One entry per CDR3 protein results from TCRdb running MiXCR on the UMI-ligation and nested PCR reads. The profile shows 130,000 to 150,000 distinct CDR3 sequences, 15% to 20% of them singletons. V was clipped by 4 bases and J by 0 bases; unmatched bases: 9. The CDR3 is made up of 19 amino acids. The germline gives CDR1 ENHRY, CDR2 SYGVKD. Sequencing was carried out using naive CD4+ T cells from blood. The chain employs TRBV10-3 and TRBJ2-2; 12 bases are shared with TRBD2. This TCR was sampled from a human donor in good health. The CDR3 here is CAISGGWTSGTSNTGELFF. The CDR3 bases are TGTGCCATCAGTGGCGGTTGGACTAGCGGGACCTCGAACACCGGGGAGCTGTTTTTT.